The next 6 T cell receptor beta chains were all read from a single sample in a study of blood T cell repertoires in COVID-19. Sequenced by immunoSEQ multiplex PCR; TCRdb stores in-frame clones only, minus some. Of some 250,000 clones in the sample, around 88% were seen once. Specimen: PBMCs or T cells enriched from blood (not recorded which). The receptors were gathered from a man aged 35 to 55 who had recovered from COVID-19.

This clone was found once. This chain links TRBV20-1 with TRBJ1-1; TRBD1 matches at 9 bases. Germline CDR1 is DFQATT and CDR2 is SNEGSKA (reference sequence). The CDR3 has 18 amino acids. Unmatched junction bases numbered 14, after V lost 3 bases and J lost 0 bases. CDR3 in DNA: TGCAGTGCTAGTGGCCCTACAGGGGGCTCCCCCTTGAACACTGAAGCTTTCTTT. Amino acids: CSASGPTGGSPLNTEAFF.

With regard to this clone: Other DNA sequences in the same sample also yield this CDR3. The gene calls are TRBV4-1 and TRBJ2-1; D perhaps matches TRBD1 (5 bases). The CDR3 is 15 amino acids. From germline, CDR1 is MGHRA and CDR2 YSYEKL. V was shortened by 2 bases and J by 2 bases, with 10 bases between the two germline ends. CDR3 amino acids: CASSQSQDTYNEQFF. The CDR3, as DNA: TGCGCCAGCAGCCAATCTCAGGACACCTACAATGAGCAGTTCTTC.

This clone has only a few counts. The genes are TRBV28 and TRBJ1-5; D not certain. The CDR3 runs to 15 residues. Germline CDR1 MDHEN, CDR2 SYDVKM. With 11 bases removed from V and 0 bases from J, the gap between germline ends came to 17 bases. CDR3 sequence: CAACREAYSNQPQHF. CDR3 bases: TGTGCCGCCTGCCGGGAAGCATATAGCAATCAGCCCCAGCATTTT.

Only a few counts were recorded for this clone. The chain couples TRBV7-9 to TRBJ1-2; 10 nucleotides align to TRBD1. This CDR3 comprises 19 residues. Trimming took 2 bases from V and 7 from J; bases not matched to a gene: 19. Germline CDR1 is SEHNR and CDR2 is FQNEAQ (reference sequence). CDR3 bases: TGTGCCAGCAGCTTAAGCCGGAATAGGGGGACAGGGGAAGGGAGTGGCTACACCTTC. This encodes CASSLSRNRGTGEGSGYTF.

The J gene is TRBJ2-7, the V gene TRBV28; 12 nucleotides match TRBD2. Trimming at V came to 5 bases and at J to 8 bases, leaving 7 bases not matched to a gene. The CDR3 has 14 amino acids. CDR1 and CDR2 (germline): MDHEN, SYDVKM. CDR3 coding DNA: TGTGCCAGCAGTCCGGGACTAGCGGGTATGAAGCAGTACTTC. Translated: CASSPGLAGMKQYF.

The chain combines TRBV29-1 with TRBJ2-1, with D perhaps TRBD2 (6 bases). V lost 2 bases, J lost 0 bases, and 8 bases lay in between. The CDR3 runs to 14 residues. The germline gives CDR1 SQVTM, CDR2 ANQGSEA. The CDR3 region has the DNA TGCAGCGTTGAACCCGGGAGCTCCTACAATGAGCAGTTCTTC. Translated, it gives CSVEPGSSYNEQFF.